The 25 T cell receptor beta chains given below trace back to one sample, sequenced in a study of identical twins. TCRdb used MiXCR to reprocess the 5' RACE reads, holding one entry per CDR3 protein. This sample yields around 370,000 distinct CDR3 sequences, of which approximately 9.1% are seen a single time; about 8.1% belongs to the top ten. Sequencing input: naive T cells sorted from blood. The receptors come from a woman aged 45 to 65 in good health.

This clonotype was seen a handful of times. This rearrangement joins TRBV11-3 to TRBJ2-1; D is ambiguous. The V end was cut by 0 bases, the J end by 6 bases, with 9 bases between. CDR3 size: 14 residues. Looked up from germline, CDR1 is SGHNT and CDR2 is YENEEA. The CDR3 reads CASSLDLAGNEQFF. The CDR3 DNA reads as TGTGCCAGCAGCTTAGATCTGGCAGGCAATGAGCAGTTCTTC.

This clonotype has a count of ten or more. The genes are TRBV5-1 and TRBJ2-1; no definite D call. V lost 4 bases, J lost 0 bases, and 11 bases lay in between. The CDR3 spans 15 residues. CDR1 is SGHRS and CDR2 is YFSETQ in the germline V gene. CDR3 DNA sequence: TGCGCCAGCAGCCCCAAGGATACCTCCTACAATGAGCAGTTCTTC. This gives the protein CASSPKDTSYNEQFF.

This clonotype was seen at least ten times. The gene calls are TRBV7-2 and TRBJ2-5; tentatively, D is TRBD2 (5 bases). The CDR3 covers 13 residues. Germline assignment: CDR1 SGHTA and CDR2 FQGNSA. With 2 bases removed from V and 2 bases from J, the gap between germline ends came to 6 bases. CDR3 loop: CASSLRLQETQYF. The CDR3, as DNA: TGTGCCAGCAGCTTAAGACTACAAGAGACCCAGTACTTC. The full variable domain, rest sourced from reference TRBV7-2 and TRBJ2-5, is GAGVSQSPSNKVTEKGKDVELRCDPISGHTALYWYRQSLGQGLEFLIYFQGNSAPDKSGLPSDRFSAERTGGSVSTLTIQRTQQEDSAVYLCASSLRLQETQYFGPGTRLLVL.

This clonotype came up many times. Written as DNA, the CDR3 is TGTGCCAGCAGCCCTGGGACGCCCTCCTACGAGCAGTACTTC. This gives the protein CASSPGTPSYEQYF. The V call is TRBV7-8, the J call TRBJ2-7; tentatively, D is TRBD1 or TRBD2 (5 bases each). Trimming cost V 5 bases and J 0 bases, with 11 bases left between them. The CDR3 loop spans 14 amino acids. The germline V gene has CDR1 SGHVS and CDR2 FQNEAQ.

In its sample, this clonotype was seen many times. The CDR3 here is CSVDGQGTNTGELFF. CDR3 DNA: TGCAGCGTTGACGGACAGGGGACGAACACCGGGGAGCTGTTTTTT. The chain links TRBV29-1 to TRBJ2-2; 9 bases are a match to TRBD1. Per the germline V gene, CDR1 is SQVTM and CDR2 is ANQGSEA. The CDR3 extends over 15 amino acids. The junction had 2 bases not matched to a gene; V was cut back by 3 bases and J by 0 bases.

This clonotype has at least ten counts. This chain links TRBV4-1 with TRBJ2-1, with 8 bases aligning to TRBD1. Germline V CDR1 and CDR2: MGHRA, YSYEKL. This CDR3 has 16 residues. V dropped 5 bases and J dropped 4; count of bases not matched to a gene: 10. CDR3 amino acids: CASSYTRQGQYNEQFF. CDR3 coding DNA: TGCGCCAGCAGCTATACCCGACAGGGGCAGTACAATGAGCAGTTCTTC.

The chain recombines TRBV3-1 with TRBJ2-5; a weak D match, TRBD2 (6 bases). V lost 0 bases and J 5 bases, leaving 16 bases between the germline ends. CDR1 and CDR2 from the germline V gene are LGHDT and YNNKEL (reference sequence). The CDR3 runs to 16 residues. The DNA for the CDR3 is TGTGCCAGCAGCCAAGAAGTCGGGAGAGGGAGGGAGACCCAGTACTTC. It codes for CASSQEVGRGRETQYF.

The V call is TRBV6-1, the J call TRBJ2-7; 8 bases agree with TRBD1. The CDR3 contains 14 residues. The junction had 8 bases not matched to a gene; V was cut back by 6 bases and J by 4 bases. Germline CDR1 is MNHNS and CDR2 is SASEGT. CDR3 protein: CASSLDRDPYEQYF. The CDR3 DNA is TGTGCCAGCAGCCTGGACAGGGATCCTTACGAGCAGTACTTC.

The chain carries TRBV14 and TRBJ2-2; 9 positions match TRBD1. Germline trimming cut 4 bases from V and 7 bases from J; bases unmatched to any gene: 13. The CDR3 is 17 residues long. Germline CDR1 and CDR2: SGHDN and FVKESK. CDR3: CASSPLRRDREGGELFF. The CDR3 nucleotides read TGTGCCAGCAGCCCCCTTCGGCGGGACAGGGAAGGCGGGGAGCTGTTTTTT.

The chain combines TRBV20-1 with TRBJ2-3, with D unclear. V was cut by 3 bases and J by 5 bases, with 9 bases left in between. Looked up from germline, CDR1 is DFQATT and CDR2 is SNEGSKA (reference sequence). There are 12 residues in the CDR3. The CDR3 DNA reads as TGCAGTGCTAGGCGGAGAGAAGATACGCAGTATTTT. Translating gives CSARRREDTQYF.

This CDR3 is CASSPSWGNTEAFF. CDR3 nucleotides: TGTGCCAGCTCACCATCTTGGGGGAACACTGAAGCTTTCTTT. The chain links TRBV18 to TRBJ1-1, with D unclear. Trimming removed 2 bases at V and 1 base at J, with 8 bases between. The CDR3 has 14 amino acids. Germline assignment: CDR1 KGHSH and CDR2 LQKENI.

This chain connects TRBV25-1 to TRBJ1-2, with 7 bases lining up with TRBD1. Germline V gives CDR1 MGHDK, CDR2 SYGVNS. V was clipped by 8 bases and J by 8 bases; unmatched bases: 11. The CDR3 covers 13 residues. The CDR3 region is CASQDRVTQGYTF. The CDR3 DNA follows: TGTGCCAGCCAAGACAGGGTAACGCAAGGCTACACCTTC.

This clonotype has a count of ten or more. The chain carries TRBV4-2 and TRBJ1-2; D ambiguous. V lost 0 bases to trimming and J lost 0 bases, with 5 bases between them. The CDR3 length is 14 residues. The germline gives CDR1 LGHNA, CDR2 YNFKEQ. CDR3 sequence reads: CASSQERTNYGYTF. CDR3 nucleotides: TGTGCCAGCAGCCAAGAGCGGACTAACTATGGCTACACCTTC.

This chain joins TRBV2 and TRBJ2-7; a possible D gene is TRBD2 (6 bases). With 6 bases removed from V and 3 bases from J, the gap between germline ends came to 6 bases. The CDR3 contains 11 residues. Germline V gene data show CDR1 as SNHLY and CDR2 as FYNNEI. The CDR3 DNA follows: TGTGCCAGCAGCGGGGGCTACGAGCAGTACGTC. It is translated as CASSGGYEQYV.

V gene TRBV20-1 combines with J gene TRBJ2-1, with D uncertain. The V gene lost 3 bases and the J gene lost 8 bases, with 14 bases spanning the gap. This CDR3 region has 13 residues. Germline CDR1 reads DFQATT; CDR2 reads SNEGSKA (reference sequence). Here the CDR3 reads CSASRPEGDEQFF. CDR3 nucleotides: TGCAGTGCTAGCAGACCCGAAGGAGATGAGCAGTTCTTC.

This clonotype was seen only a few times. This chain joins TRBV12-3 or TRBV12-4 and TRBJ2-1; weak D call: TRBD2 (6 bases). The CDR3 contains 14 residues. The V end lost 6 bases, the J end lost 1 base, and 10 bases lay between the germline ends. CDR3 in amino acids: CASRPSGSYNEQFF. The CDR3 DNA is TGTGCCAGCAGGCCAAGCGGGTCCTACAATGAGCAGTTCTTC.

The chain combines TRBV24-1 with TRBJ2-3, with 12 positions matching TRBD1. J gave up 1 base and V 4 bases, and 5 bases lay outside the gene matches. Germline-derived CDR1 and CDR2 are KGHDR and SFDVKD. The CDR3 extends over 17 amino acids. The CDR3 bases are TGTGCCACCAGTGACCAGGGACAGGGGGCGCGCACAGATACGCAGTATTTT. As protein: CATSDQGQGARTDTQYF.

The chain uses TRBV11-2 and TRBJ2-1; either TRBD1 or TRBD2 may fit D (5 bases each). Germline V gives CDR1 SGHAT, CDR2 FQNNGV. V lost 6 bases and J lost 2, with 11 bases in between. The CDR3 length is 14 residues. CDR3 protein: CASSDQGPYNEQFF. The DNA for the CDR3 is TGTGCCAGCAGTGACCAGGGACCCTACAATGAGCAGTTCTTC. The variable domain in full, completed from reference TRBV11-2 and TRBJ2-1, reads EAGVAQSPRYKIIEKRQSVAFWCNPISGHATLYWYQQILGQGPKLLIQFQNNGVVDDSQLPKDRFSAERLKGVDSTLKIQPAKLEDSAVYLCASSDQGPYNEQFFGPGTRLTVL.

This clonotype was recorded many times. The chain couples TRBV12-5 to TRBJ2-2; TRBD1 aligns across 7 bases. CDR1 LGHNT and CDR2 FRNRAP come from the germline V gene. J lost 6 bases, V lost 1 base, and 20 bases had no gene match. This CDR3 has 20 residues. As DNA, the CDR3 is TGTGCTAGTGGTTTGGCCTCCACAGGGGCCCCACCCCGGAGCCCCGGGGAGCTGTTTTTT. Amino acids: CASGLASTGAPPRSPGELFF.

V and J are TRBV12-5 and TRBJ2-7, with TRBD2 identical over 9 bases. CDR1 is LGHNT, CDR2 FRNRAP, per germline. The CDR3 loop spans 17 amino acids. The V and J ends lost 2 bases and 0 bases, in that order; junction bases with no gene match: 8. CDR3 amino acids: CASGLPLAGPPSYEQYV. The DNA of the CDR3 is TGTGCTAGTGGTTTGCCTCTAGCGGGACCCCCCTCCTACGAGCAGTACGTC.

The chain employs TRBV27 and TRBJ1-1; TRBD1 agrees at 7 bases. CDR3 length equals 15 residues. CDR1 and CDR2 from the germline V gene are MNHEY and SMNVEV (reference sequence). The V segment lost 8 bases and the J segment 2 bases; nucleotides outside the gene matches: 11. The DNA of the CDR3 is TGTGCCAGCCATGCGACAGGGAGCCTAAACACTGAAGCTTTCTTT. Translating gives CASHATGSLNTEAFF.

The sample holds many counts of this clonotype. The CDR3 here is CASNPDPGGTYNEQFF. CDR3 in DNA: TGTGCCAGCAACCCGGACCCAGGGGGAACCTACAATGAGCAGTTCTTC. The chain recombines TRBV5-5 with TRBJ2-1, with 7 bases fitting TRBD1. J was trimmed by 2 bases and V by 6 bases; bases with no gene match: 11. CDR3 length: 16 residues. CDR1 SGHKS and CDR2 YYEKEE come from the germline V gene (reference sequence).

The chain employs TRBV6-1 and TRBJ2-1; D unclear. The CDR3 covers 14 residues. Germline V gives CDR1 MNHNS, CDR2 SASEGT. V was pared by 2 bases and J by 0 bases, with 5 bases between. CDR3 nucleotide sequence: TGTGCCAGCAGTGAATACGTCTCCTACAATGAGCAGTTCTTC. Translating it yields CASSEYVSYNEQFF.

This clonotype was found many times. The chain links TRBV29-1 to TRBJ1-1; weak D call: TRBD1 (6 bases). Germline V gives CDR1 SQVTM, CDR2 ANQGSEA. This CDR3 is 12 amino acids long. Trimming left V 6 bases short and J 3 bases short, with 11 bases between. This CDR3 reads CSVRRGDTEAFF. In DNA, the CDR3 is TGCAGCGTCCGAAGGGGGGACACTGAAGCTTTCTTT.

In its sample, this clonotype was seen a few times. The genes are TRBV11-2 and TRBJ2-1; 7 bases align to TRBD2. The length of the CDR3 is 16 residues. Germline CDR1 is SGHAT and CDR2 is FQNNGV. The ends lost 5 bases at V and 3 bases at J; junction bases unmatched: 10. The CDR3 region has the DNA TGTGCCAGCAGCGCTCCTCGGCTAGCGGTCTACAATGAGCAGTTCTTC. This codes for CASSAPRLAVYNEQFF.